The 23 T cell receptor beta chains presented below share a single source sample, sequenced in a study of beta chain features in type 1 diabetes. Reverse transcribing all isolated RNA meant expressed TCRB transcripts were sequenced. Clones were read by immunoSEQ multiplex PCR, and TCRdb kept only the in-frame ones, dropping some. Of more than 150,000 clones detected, approximately 13% appear once; the ten largest clones hold about 0.58%. Sample: central memory CD4+ T cells from blood. These receptors were collected from a young woman in good health.

This clone was seen only a few times. CDR3 sequence (DNA): TGTGCCTGGACTAGCGGGAGTAGGTACGAGCAGTACTTC. Protein sequence: CAWTSGSRYEQYF. The V call is TRBV30, the J call TRBJ2-7, with 10 bases that match TRBD2. Germline V CDR1 and CDR2: GTSNPN, SVGIG (reference sequence). V gave up 4 bases and J gave up 4 bases; unmatched junction bases: 4. This CDR3 region has 13 residues. Supplemented by reference TRBV30 and TRBJ2-7, the full variable domain reads SQTIHQWPATLVQPVGSPLSLECTVEGTSNPNLYWYRQAAGRGLQLLFYSVGIGQISSEVPQNLSASRPQDRQFILSSKKLLLSDSGFYLCAWTSGSRYEQYFGPGTRLTVT.

The chain carries TRBV29-1 and TRBJ1-3, with D possibly being TRBD1 (5 bases). V was cut by 7 bases and J by 0 bases, with 16 bases left in between. Germline CDR1 and CDR2: SQVTM and ANQGSEA. This CDR3 has 15 residues. CDR3 protein: CSAAQELGSGNTIYF. In DNA, the CDR3 is TGCAGCGCTGCACAGGAGCTGGGCTCTGGAAACACCATATATTTT. Together with reference TRBV29-1 and TRBJ1-3, the CDR3 gives the full variable domain: SAVISQKPSRDICQRGTSLTIQCQVDSQVTMMFWYRQQPGQSLTLIATANQGSEATYESGFVIDKFPISRPNLTFSTLTVSNMSPEDSSIYLCSAAQELGSGNTIYFGEGSWLTVV.

This clone was counted between two and nine times. The genes are TRBV5-1 and TRBJ1-2, with D maybe TRBD1 (5 bases). The CDR3 length is 17 residues. The germline CDR1 and CDR2 sequences are SGHRS and YFSETQ. V gave up 4 bases and J gave up 2 bases, with 21 bases separating them. The CDR3 region is CASSPYRRGSLNYGYTF. As DNA, the CDR3 is TGCGCCAGCAGCCCCTACCGACGGGGGAGTTTGAACTATGGCTACACCTTC.

This clone was counted between two and nine times. The V gene is TRBV7-2, the J gene TRBJ1-5; D might be TRBD1 (5 bases). The V gene lost 1 base and the J gene lost 3 bases, with 10 bases spanning the gap. The CDR3 is 15 residues long. In germline, CDR1 is SGHTA, CDR2 FQGNSA. CDR3 nucleotides: TGTGCCAGCAGCTTAGGGGCAGGGTTCAATCAGCCCCAGCATTTT. Amino acids: CASSLGAGFNQPQHF.

This clone was picked up a small number of times. The genes are TRBV29-1 and TRBJ2-7, with TRBD2 identical over 8 bases. The CDR3 extends over 13 amino acids. Germline lookup yields CDR1 SQVTM and CDR2 ANQGSEA. Losses at the gene ends were 4 bases for V and 2 bases for J; bases not matched to a gene: 4. CDR3 amino acids: CSVGAAGAYEQYF. For the CDR3, the DNA is TGCAGCGTTGGGGCAGCGGGGGCCTACGAGCAGTACTTC.

This clone was detected a few times. This sequence joins TRBV7-9 and TRBJ2-7; 7 bases line up with TRBD1. This CDR3 contains 14 residues. The V segment lost 5 bases and the J segment 6 bases; nucleotides outside the gene matches: 10. Germline V lookup: CDR1 SEHNR, CDR2 FQNEAQ (reference sequence). The CDR3 loop reads CASSHQQTGSEQYF. DNA for the CDR3: TGTGCCAGCAGCCACCAGCAGACAGGGAGCGAGCAGTACTTC.

This clone was detected a few times. The chain couples TRBV29-1 to TRBJ2-5; D may be TRBD1 (6 bases). V was cut by 0 bases and J by 4 bases, with 15 bases left in between. The CDR3 spans 15 residues. From germline, CDR1 is SQVTM and CDR2 ANQGSEA. The CDR3 nucleotides are TGCAGCGTTGAAGATTACGTTTCCAGGGGAGAGACCCAGTACTTC. As protein: CSVEDYVSRGETQYF. Full variable domain (outside the CDR3, taken from reference TRBV29-1 and TRBJ2-5): SAVISQKPSRDICQRGTSLTIQCQVDSQVTMMFWYRQQPGQSLTLIATANQGSEATYESGFVIDKFPISRPNLTFSTLTVSNMSPEDSSIYLCSVEDYVSRGETQYFGPGTRLLVL.

The chain has TRBV9 and TRBJ2-5; a weak D match, TRBD1 (5 bases). CDR3 length: 13 amino acids. Germline CDR1 is SGDLS and CDR2 is YYNGEE. V was trimmed by 0 bases and J by 7 bases, leaving 10 bases between them. As DNA, the CDR3 is TGTGCCAGCAGCGTAGCGGCCCAGGGGACCCAGTACTTC. Translation gives CASSVAAQGTQYF.

The table lists this clone with a few counts. The CDR3 loop is CASSPRSGDEVPAGELFF. The CDR3, as DNA: TGTGCCAGCTCACCAAGAAGCGGGGATGAGGTTCCCGCCGGGGAGCTGTTTTTT. The J gene is TRBJ2-2, the V gene TRBV18; 7 bases agree with TRBD2. CDR1 is KGHSH and CDR2 is LQKENI in the germline V gene. Losses at the gene ends were 2 bases for V and 6 bases for J; bases not matched to a gene: 15. This CDR3 comprises 18 residues.

This clone was observed a handful of times. The chain combines TRBV7-2 with TRBJ2-7, with D perhaps TRBD2 (6 bases). Per the germline V gene, CDR1 is SGHTA and CDR2 is FQGNSA. The CDR3 has 15 residues. Trimming shortened V by 4 bases and J by 4 bases, and 17 bases separated the two germline ends. The CDR3 DNA reads TGTGCCAGCAGCTACGCCCGGGGGAGCGGGTACGAGCAGTACTTC. Translated: CASSYARGSGYEQYF.

This clone was seen a few times. This sequence joins TRBV4-1 and TRBJ2-7, with TRBD2 identical over 10 bases. Trimming removed 0 bases from V and 7 bases from J; junction bases left unmatched: 12. The CDR3 totals 17 residues. Per germline, CDR1 MGHRA and CDR2 YSYEKL. CDR3 in amino acids: CASSQDRRTSGPSEQYF. Written as DNA, the CDR3 is TGCGCCAGCAGCCAAGATCGGAGGACTAGCGGTCCATCTGAGCAGTACTTC.

This clone showed up just a few times. The CDR3 here is CASSVAIGEGYGYTF. The CDR3 DNA is TGTGCCAGCAGCGTAGCTATAGGAGAGGGCTATGGCTACACCTTC. The V call is TRBV9, the J call TRBJ1-2; D gene unclear. This CDR3 has 15 amino acids. The V gene's germline CDR1 is SGDLS and CDR2 YYNGEE. V was clipped by 0 bases and J by 4 bases, with 13 bases between them.

The chain couples TRBV9 to TRBJ2-1, with TRBD2 identical over 13 bases. Trimming took 4 bases from V and 7 from J; bases not matched to a gene: 5. The CDR3 has 15 amino acids. Germline V CDR1 and CDR2: SGDLS, YYNGEE. The CDR3 nucleotides are TGTGCCAGCAGCCTGGGACTAGCGGGAAGAAATGAGCAGTTCTTC. Translating gives CASSLGLAGRNEQFF.

The V call is TRBV4-2, the J call TRBJ2-1; 8 bases align to TRBD2. Germline V gives CDR1 LGHNA, CDR2 YNFKEQ. Unmatched junction bases numbered 10, after V lost 3 bases and J lost 6 bases. This CDR3 has 16 residues. CDR3 in amino acids: CASSHAGTSSPNEQFF. In nucleotides, the CDR3 is TGTGCCAGCAGCCACGCCGGGACTAGTTCGCCCAATGAGCAGTTCTTC.

The rearrangement joins TRBV7-9 to TRBJ1-4; D is uncertain. Trimming left V 5 bases short and J 5 bases short, with 12 bases between. CDR3 length: 14 residues. CDR1 and CDR2 (germline): SEHNR, FQNEAQ (reference sequence). The CDR3 reads CASSRAVQNEKLFF. The CDR3 bases are TGTGCCAGCAGCAGAGCCGTGCAAAATGAAAAACTGTTTTTT.

V is TRBV11-2 and J is TRBJ2-3; D is uncertain. The germline gives CDR1 SGHAT, CDR2 FQNNGV. Trimming took 4 bases from V and 7 from J, leaving 9 bases between them. The CDR3 spans 12 residues. Here the CDR3 reads CASSSQRYTQYF. The CDR3 DNA follows: TGTGCCAGCAGCTCTCAGCGCTATACGCAGTATTTT.

V gene TRBV7-2 combines with J gene TRBJ2-1; 14 nucleotides align to TRBD2. Trimming cost V 2 bases and J 9 bases; bases outside gene matches: 6. Germline V gives CDR1 SGHTA, CDR2 FQGNSA. This CDR3 has 16 residues. The CDR3 spells CASSLLGTSGSTEQFF. CDR3 coding DNA: TGTGCCAGCAGCTTACTCGGGACTAGCGGGAGCACTGAGCAGTTCTTC. The whole variable domain, filled in from reference TRBV7-2 and TRBJ2-1, reads GAGVSQSPSNKVTEKGKDVELRCDPISGHTALYWYRQSLGQGLEFLIYFQGNSAPDKSGLPSDRFSAERTGGSVSTLTIQRTQQEDSAVYLCASSLLGTSGSTEQFFGPGTRLTVL.

There are a few counts of this clone. The chain couples TRBV11-2 to TRBJ2-7, with TRBD1 matching over 7 bases. The germline gives CDR1 SGHAT, CDR2 FQNNGV. The junction had 10 bases not matched to a gene; V was cut back by 5 bases and J by 3 bases. The CDR3 covers 15 residues. CDR3 nucleotide sequence: TGTGCCAGCAGCCCACGACAGGGCCCTAACTACGAGCAGTACTTC. Amino acid sequence: CASSPRQGPNYEQYF.

The rearrangement links TRBV27 to TRBJ2-7; 12 bases map to TRBD2. V lost 5 bases to trimming and J lost 1 base; unmatched junction nucleotides: 3. CDR1 is MNHEY and CDR2 is SMNVEV in the germline V gene (reference sequence). The CDR3 consists of 15 residues. The CDR3 region has the DNA TGTGCCAGCAGTGCGACTAGCGGGAGTTCCTACGAGCAGTACTTC. Amino acids: CASSATSGSSYEQYF.

This clone was observed a few times. The genes are TRBV7-2 and TRBJ2-7; D uncertain. CDR3 length: 13 amino acids. In germline, CDR1 is SGHTA, CDR2 FQGNSA. The V end was cut by 5 bases, the J end by 2 bases, with 10 bases between. The DNA for the CDR3 is TGTGCCAGCAGCCCAGGAAGTACCTACGAGCAGTACTTC. Protein product: CASSPGSTYEQYF.

The genes are TRBV1 and TRBJ2-1; the table gives TRBD2 as D, unverified against the DNA. TRBV1 is given as a pseudogene. The CDR3 covers 17 residues. CDR3 nucleotides: TGCACCAGCAGCCAGACGGGACTAGCGGAAATCTACAATGAGCAGTTCTTC. Translating gives CTSSQTGLAEIYNEQFF.

This clone was picked up a small number of times. The CDR3 loop reads CATSRGSGSGNEQYF. The DNA of the CDR3 is TGTGCCACCAGCAGAGGTAGCGGGAGTGGCAACGAGCAGTACTTC. This chain joins TRBV15 and TRBJ2-7, with 9 bases matching TRBD2. The length of the CDR3 is 15 residues. V gave up 1 base and J gave up 5 bases; unmatched junction bases: 6. Per germline, CDR1 LNHNV and CDR2 YYDKDF (reference sequence).

As concerns this clone: This sample also contains other DNA sequences that code for the same CDR3. The genes are TRBV6-5 and TRBJ2-1; 8 nucleotides align to TRBD2. V was clipped by 4 bases and J by 4 bases; unmatched bases: 3. The CDR3 is 14 amino acids. Germline CDR1 is MNHEY and CDR2 is SVGAGI. The CDR3, as DNA: TGTGCCAGCAGTTCCGGGAGGGGATACAATGAGCAGTTCTTC. Residues: CASSSGRGYNEQFF.